These 17 T cell receptor beta chains originate from one sample sequenced in a study of T cells in Graves' hyperthyroidism and ophthalmopathy. RNA transcripts gave rise to amplified TCR beta CDR3 regions. TCR CDR3 regions were first amplified by RT-PCR with HTBI primers. TCRdb independently ran MiXCR on the multiplex PCR reads; one entry per CDR3 protein. In the table there are about 420,000 distinct CDR3 sequences, less than 20% of which are singletons. The sample was blood. The receptors here all came from a woman aged 18-29 years with Graves' hyperthyroidism.

This chain uses TRBV7-9 with TRBJ2-1, with 10 bases identical to TRBD2. Germline V CDR1 and CDR2: SEHNR, FQNEAQ (reference sequence). J was trimmed by 2 bases and V by 8 bases; bases with no gene match: 6. The CDR3 runs 15 residues. CDR3 residues: CASGTGTSAYNEQFF. The CDR3 DNA follows: TGTGCCAGCGGAACCGGGACTAGCGCCTACAATGAGCAGTTCTTC.

This clonotype came up a few times. V usage is TRBV19 and J usage is TRBJ2-7; TRBD1 agrees at 8 bases. Germline CDR1 LNHDA, CDR2 SQIVND (reference sequence). CDR3 length: 16 amino acids. Trimming took 1 base from V and 4 from J; bases not matched to a gene: 9. CDR3 sequence: CASSIVPGTGLYEQYF. CDR3 coding DNA: TGTGCCAGTAGTATAGTTCCGGGGACAGGCCTATACGAGCAGTACTTC. The full variable domain, its missing parts supplied by reference TRBV19 and TRBJ2-7, is DGGITQSPKYLFRKEGQNVTLSCEQNLNHDAMYWYRQDPGQGLRLIYYSQIVNDFQKGDIAEGYSVSREKKESFPLTVTSAQKNPTAFYLCASSIVPGTGLYEQYFGPGTRLTVT.

This clonotype was counted many times. The chain carries TRBV29-1 and TRBJ1-1; D is ambiguous. Germline V gene sequence: CDR1 SQVTM, CDR2 ANQGSEA. V lost 4 bases and J 4 bases, leaving 10 bases between the germline ends. The CDR3 has 12 amino acids. The CDR3 sequence: CSVGAQPTEAFF. The CDR3 region has the DNA TGCAGCGTTGGGGCTCAACCCACTGAAGCTTTCTTT. The full variable domain, with the rest looked up from reference TRBV29-1 and TRBJ1-1, is SAVISQKPSRDICQRGTSLTIQCQVDSQVTMMFWYRQQPGQSLTLIATANQGSEATYESGFVIDKFPISRPNLTFSTLTVSNMSPEDSSIYLCSVGAQPTEAFFGQGTRLTVV.

This clonotype was detected a few times. The CDR3 region is CASSQESGSRDTQYF. The CDR3 nucleotides read TGTGCCAGCAGCCAAGAGAGCGGGAGTCGCGATACGCAGTATTTT. The rearrangement uses TRBV4-2 and TRBJ2-3, with TRBD2 identical over 8 bases. This CDR3 comprises 15 residues. V shed 0 bases and J 6 bases; nucleotides not matched to a gene: 5. Germline values: CDR1 LGHNA, CDR2 YNFKEQ.

This clonotype was observed at least ten times. V is TRBV28 and J is TRBJ1-2; 9 bases are a match to TRBD1. V shed 3 bases, J shed 8 bases, and the junction held 10 bases outside the gene matches. This CDR3 region has 15 residues. The germline CDR1 and CDR2 sequences are MDHEN and SYDVKM. The CDR3: CASSFWHRGQEGYTF. The CDR3 region has the DNA TGTGCCAGCAGTTTCTGGCACAGGGGGCAGGAAGGCTACACCTTC.

This clonotype has a count of ten or more. V is TRBV7-8 and J is TRBJ2-5, with 7 bases aligning to TRBD1. This CDR3 comprises 13 residues. The germline V gene has CDR1 SGHVS and CDR2 FQNEAQ. V dropped 5 bases and J dropped 4; count of bases not matched to a gene: 4. Written as DNA, the CDR3 is TGTGCCAGCAGCCCCCACAGGGGAGAGACCCAGTACTTC. This gives the protein CASSPHRGETQYF. Variable domain in full (rest from reference TRBV7-8 and TRBJ2-5): GAGVSQSPRYKVAKRGQDVALRCDPISGHVSLFWYQQALGQGPEFLTYFQNEAQLDKSGLPSDRFFAERPEGSVSTLKIQRTQQEDSAVYLCASSPHRGETQYFGPGTRLLVL.

The table lists this clonotype with many counts. The CDR3 DNA is TGTGCCAGTAGTATAGGAGGACAGGAATTGAATGGCTACACCTTC. Its protein product is CASSIGGQELNGYTF. V usage is TRBV19 and J usage is TRBJ1-2, with 7 bases fitting TRBD1. J was trimmed by 6 bases and V by 1 base; bases with no gene match: 8. Per the germline V gene, CDR1 is LNHDA and CDR2 is SQIVND (reference sequence). The CDR3 runs to 15 residues. The whole variable domain, remainder taken from reference TRBV19 and TRBJ1-2, is DGGITQSPKYLFRKEGQNVTLSCEQNLNHDAMYWYRQDPGQGLRLIYYSQIVNDFQKGDIAEGYSVSREKKESFPLTVTSAQKNPTAFYLCASSIGGQELNGYTFGSGTRLTVV.

This clonotype has only a few counts. The junction departs from germline at one end; a sequencing error may be responsible. The V call is TRBV5-1, the J call TRBJ2-3; D is undetermined. This CDR3 is 15 amino acids long. The germline CDR1 and CDR2 sequences are SGHRS and YFSETQ. The CDR3 bases are TGTGCCAGCAGCCCTGGGGTGAAAGACACAGATACGCAGTATTTT. Translation: CASSPGVKDTDTQYF.

This clonotype appeared many times. The chain uses TRBV5-1 and TRBJ1-2; 12 bases match TRBD1. V gave up 4 bases and J gave up 3 bases; unmatched junction bases: 4. CDR1 is SGHRS and CDR2 is YFSETQ in the germline V gene. This CDR3 is 15 amino acids long. The CDR3 coding sequence is TGCGCCAGCAGCGAGGGACAGGGGGCGGACTATGGCTACACCTTC. Its protein is CASSEGQGADYGYTF.

The V call is TRBV5-6, the J call TRBJ1-6; the D is unclear. Trimming left V 4 bases short and J 9 bases short, with 17 bases between. CDR1 is SGHDT, CDR2 YYEEEE, per germline. CDR3 size: 15 residues. In DNA form, the CDR3 reads TGTGCCAGCAGCCGGAGGGCCCCTCTTTCTTCACCCCTCCACTTT. Amino acid sequence: CASSRRAPLSSPLHF.

There are many counts of this clonotype. The chain employs TRBV10-3 and TRBJ1-1; unclear D gene. V lost 4 bases and J 7 bases, leaving 19 bases between the germline ends. This CDR3 has 15 amino acids. Germline V gene lookup returns CDR1 ENHRY and CDR2 SYGVKD. CDR3 in DNA: TGTGCCATCAGTGTTGGTAACAGTTTGGAGAATGAAGCTTTCTTT. Translating it yields CAISVGNSLENEAFF.

This clonotype appeared many times. This chain uses TRBV7-2 with TRBJ1-1; D may be TRBD1 (6 bases). Trimming shortened V by 8 bases and J by 6 bases, and 19 bases separated the two germline ends. CDR1 is SGHTA, CDR2 FQGNSA, per germline. The CDR3 extends over 14 amino acids. The CDR3 is CASQRLKGVPEAFF. CDR3 bases: TGTGCCAGCCAGCGATTAAAGGGGGTCCCTGAAGCTTTCTTT.

In this sample, this clonotype turned up many times. The chain has TRBV15 and TRBJ1-2; D remains ambiguous. CDR1 and CDR2 from the germline V gene are LNHNV and YYDKDF (reference sequence). The CDR3 spans 15 residues. V was cut by 1 base and J by 0 bases, with 9 bases left in between. The CDR3 DNA is TGTGCCACCAGCAGAGCTAGGGCCTCTAACTATGGCTACACCTTC. Translating gives CATSRARASNYGYTF. The complete variable domain, with remaining parts taken from reference TRBV15 and TRBJ1-2, reads DAMVIQNPRYQVTQFGKPVTLSCSQTLNHNVMYWYQQKSSQAPKLLFHYYDKDFNNEADTPDNFQSRRPNTSFCFLDIRSPGLGDTAMYLCATSRARASNYGYTFGSGTRLTVV.

This clonotype came up a few times. The V gene is TRBV10-3, the J gene TRBJ2-5; 11 bases align to TRBD2. The CDR3 is 15 amino acids. V shed 8 bases, J shed 4 bases, and the junction held 9 bases outside the gene matches. The germline CDR1 and CDR2 sequences are ENHRY and SYGVKD. CDR3 sequence (DNA): TGTGCCATCGGGGCTAGCGGGGGGCTGCTAGAGACCCAGTACTTC. Translated, it gives CAIGASGGLLETQYF.

This clonotype was recorded many times. This chain links TRBV11-3 with TRBJ2-5; D is possibly TRBD2 (5 bases). Trimming pared 5 bases from V and 6 bases from J, leaving 19 bases between. CDR3 length: 15 amino acids. CDR1 SGHNT and CDR2 YENEEA come from the germline V gene. CDR3 nucleotide sequence: TGTGCCAGCAGCCCCTCTCGCTCCACCGGGAAGACCCAGTACTTC. Its protein product is CASSPSRSTGKTQYF.

This clonotype was observed at least ten times. The chain combines TRBV16 with TRBJ1-5; D gene uncertain. This CDR3 has 16 residues. CDR1 and CDR2 (germline): KGHSY, FQNENV. The V gene lost 4 bases and the J gene lost 4 bases, with 17 bases spanning the gap. For the CDR3, the DNA is TGTGCCAGCAGCCTAGGGATTGGCGTTGTGAATCAGCCCCAGCATTTT. As protein: CASSLGIGVVNQPQHF.

This clonotype has ten or more counts. V gene TRBV10-3 combines with J gene TRBJ1-5; D gene unclear. Germline assignment: CDR1 ENHRY and CDR2 SYGVKD. Trimming stripped 2 bases from V and 1 base from J, with 12 bases between. The CDR3 extends over 16 amino acids. CDR3 amino acids: CAISEVPHGSNQPQHF. The CDR3, as DNA: TGTGCCATCAGTGAGGTACCTCACGGGAGCAATCAGCCCCAGCATTTT.